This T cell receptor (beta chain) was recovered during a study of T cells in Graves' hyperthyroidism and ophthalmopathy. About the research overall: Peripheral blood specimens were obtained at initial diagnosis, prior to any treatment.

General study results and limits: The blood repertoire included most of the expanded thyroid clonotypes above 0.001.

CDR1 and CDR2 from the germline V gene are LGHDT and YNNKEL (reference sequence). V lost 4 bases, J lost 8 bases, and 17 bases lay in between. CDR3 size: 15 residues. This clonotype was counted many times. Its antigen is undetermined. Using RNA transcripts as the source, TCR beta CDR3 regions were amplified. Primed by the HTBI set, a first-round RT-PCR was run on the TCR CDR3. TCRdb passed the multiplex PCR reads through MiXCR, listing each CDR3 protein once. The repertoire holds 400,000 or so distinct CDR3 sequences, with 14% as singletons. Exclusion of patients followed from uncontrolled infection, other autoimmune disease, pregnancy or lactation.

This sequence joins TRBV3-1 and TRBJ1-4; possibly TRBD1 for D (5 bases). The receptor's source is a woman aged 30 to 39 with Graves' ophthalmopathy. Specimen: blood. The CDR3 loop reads CASSPPPLKGEKLFF. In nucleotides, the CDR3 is TGTGCCAGCAGCCCCCCCCCCTTGAAGGGGGAAAAACTGTTTTTT.